These 16 T cell receptor beta chains originate from one sample sequenced in a study of cytomegalovirus exposure and HLA in healthy donors (dated by TCRdb to the late 2010s). The protocol used for the library was the immunoSEQ multiplex PCR assay. The multiplex PCR relied on a mix of 60 forward primers for TCR Vbeta segments and 13 reverse primers for TCR Jbeta segments. In TCRdb, the immuneACCESS table is reduced to in-frame sequences with V and J assigned. These tables do not hold every clone; where another copy was compared, an unresolved V gene accounts for under half, and the others remain unexplained. The sample table lists around 100,000 clones, approximately 70% of them with a count of one. Around 9.9% of the sample comes from the top ten. The sample taken for sequencing was PBMCs. The receptors derive from a man in his forties in good health and CMV-seropositive.

This sequence joins TRBV5-4 and TRBJ1-5, with D possibly being TRBD1 (6 bases). The CDR3 contains 16 residues. CDR1 is SGHNT and CDR2 is YYREEE in the germline V gene (reference sequence). Deletions cut 0 bases from V and 4 bases from J, with 14 bases between. DNA for the CDR3: TGTGCCAGCAGCTTGGGACCAGCAGGGGCGAATCAGCCCCAGCATTTT. Translation: CASSLGPAGANQPQHF.

CDR3 nucleotides: TGTGCCAGCATCCAGGGGTCGACGGGCTATGGCTACACCTTC. Protein sequence: CASIQGSTGYGYTF. This sequence joins TRBV2 and TRBJ1-2, with D possibly TRBD1 on 6 matching bases. The CDR3 loop spans 14 amino acids. Germline assignment: CDR1 SNHLY and CDR2 FYNNEI. V shed 7 bases and J shed 4 bases, with 16 bases lying between them.

This sequence joins TRBV28 and TRBJ1-1; possible D gene TRBD1, 6 bases. Germline-derived CDR1 and CDR2 are MDHEN and SYDVKM. The CDR3 runs 15 residues. V lost 6 bases to trimming and J lost 0 bases, with 14 bases between them. The CDR3, as DNA: TGTGCCAGCAGGCCGAGGACAGCTTTGAACACTGAAGCTTTCTTT. It specifies CASRPRTALNTEAFF.

This clone has a handful of counts. The genes are TRBV19 and TRBJ1-3; 9 positions agree with TRBD1. After removal of 5 bases from V and 0 bases from J, the junction contained 2 bases not matched to a gene. Germline V gene sequence: CDR1 LNHDA, CDR2 SQIVND (reference sequence). This CDR3 has 15 amino acids. The CDR3 nucleotides are TGTGCCAGTAGTTTGGACAGGGGCTCTGGAAACACCATATATTTT. Amino acid sequence: CASSLDRGSGNTIYF.

The V call is TRBV5-1, the J call TRBJ2-1, with D possibly being TRBD1 (5 bases). Germline V lookup: CDR1 SGHRS, CDR2 YFSETQ. This CDR3 spans 13 amino acids. Trimming removed 4 bases at V and 4 bases at J, with 9 bases between. The CDR3 sequence is CASSPDRYNEQFF. The CDR3, as DNA: TGCGCCAGCAGCCCAGACAGATACAATGAGCAGTTCTTC.

V and J are TRBV4-1 and TRBJ2-7; D is perhaps TRBD2 (6 bases). Per the germline V gene, CDR1 is MGHRA and CDR2 is YSYEKL. The V gene lost 2 bases and the J gene lost 0 bases, with 8 bases spanning the gap. The CDR3 contains 14 residues. The CDR3 DNA reads as TGCGCCAGCAGCCAAACGACTAGCTCCTACGAGCAGTACGTC. This gives the protein CASSQTTSSYEQYV.

This clone was observed a few times. The CDR3 nucleotides are TGTGCCAACACAGGGGGCCGGGACGATACGCAGTATTTT. This encodes CANTGGRDDTQYF. V gene TRBV28 combines with J gene TRBJ2-3, with 9 bases that match TRBD1. The germline V gene has CDR1 MDHEN and CDR2 SYDVKM. Unmatched junction bases numbered 8, after V lost 10 bases and J lost 6 bases. This CDR3 contains 13 residues.

This chain connects TRBV10-3 to TRBJ1-5; 7 nucleotides agree with TRBD1. V was pared by 5 bases and J by 2 bases, with 3 bases of the junction left unmatched. Germline CDR1 ENHRY, CDR2 SYGVKD. The CDR3 runs 14 residues. CDR3 in DNA: TGTGCCATCAGTAGCACAGGGGGCAATCAGCCCCAGCATTTT. Its protein product is CAISSTGGNQPQHF.

The rearrangement links TRBV5-1 to TRBJ2-1; TRBD2 matches 7 bases. The length of the CDR3 is 14 residues. V shed 4 bases and J 7 bases; nucleotides not matched to a gene: 8. Germline-derived CDR1 and CDR2 are SGHRS and YFSETQ. The CDR3 coding sequence is TGCGCCAGCAGCGGGGGGGAGACTAGAAATGAGCAGTTCTTC. Its protein is CASSGGETRNEQFF.

This clone was recorded at least ten times. The chain uses TRBV6-6 and TRBJ2-1; D is ambiguous. CDR1 is MNHNY and CDR2 is SVGAGI in the germline V gene (reference sequence). V gave up 2 bases and J gave up 7 bases, with 15 bases separating them. CDR3 length: 15 residues. DNA for the CDR3: TGTGCCAGCAGTTACCCCGACATGGGCTTGAATGAGCAGTTCTTC. Encoded protein: CASSYPDMGLNEQFF.

This clone was counted a few times. This sequence joins TRBV9 and TRBJ1-2; 9 nucleotides align to TRBD1. The CDR3 runs 15 residues. CDR1 is SGDLS and CDR2 is YYNGEE in the germline V gene. J gave up 3 bases and V 3 bases, and 6 bases lay outside the gene matches. Written as DNA, the CDR3 is TGTGCCAGCAGCGCGGAGGGACAGGGTGACTATGGCTACACCTTC. Translating gives CASSAEGQGDYGYTF.

The CDR3: CASSVAGASSQETQYF. For the CDR3, the DNA is TGTGCCAGCAGCGTAGCTGGGGCTAGTTCACAAGAGACCCAGTACTTC. The chain couples TRBV9 to TRBJ2-5, with D tentatively TRBD1 (5 bases). The CDR3 spans 16 residues. CDR1 and CDR2 (germline): SGDLS, YYNGEE. V was trimmed by 0 bases and J by 2 bases, leaving 14 bases between them.

This chain uses TRBV9 with TRBJ2-7; 9 bases match TRBD1. Germline CDR1 reads SGDLS; CDR2 reads YYNGEE. The CDR3 contains 15 residues. V dropped 3 bases and J dropped 1; count of bases not matched to a gene: 5. The CDR3 bases are TGTGCCAGCAGCGATGGGACAGGGTCTTCCTACGAGCAGTACTTC. This translates into CASSDGTGSSYEQYF.

The chain is built from TRBV2 and TRBJ1-5; D possibly corresponds to TRBD1 (5 bases). Germline V lookup: CDR1 SNHLY, CDR2 FYNNEI. V was cut by 1 base and J by 6 bases, with 13 bases left in between. This CDR3 comprises 15 residues. The CDR3, as DNA: TGTGCCAGCAGTGAAGGTGGGGGAGGCGCTCAGCCCCAGCATTTT. Residues: CASSEGGGGAQPQHF. Full variable domain (missing parts from reference TRBV2 and TRBJ1-5): EPEVTQTPSHQVTQMGQEVILRCVPISNHLYFYWYRQILGQKVEFLVSFYNNEISEKSEIFDDQFSVERPDGSNFTLKIRSTKLEDSAMYFCASSEGGGGAQPQHFGDGTRLSIL.

This chain uses TRBV6-4 with TRBJ1-5, with TRBD1 as a possible D gene (6 bases). Trimming removed 3 bases from V and 5 bases from J, with 14 bases in between. The CDR3 loop spans 15 amino acids. The germline V gene encodes CDR1 MRHNA and CDR2 SNTAGT. In nucleotides, the CDR3 is TGTGCCAGCAGTGAGGAGGGGGGGTTGGATCAGCCCCAGCATTTT. This sequence encodes CASSEEGGLDQPQHF.

The rearrangement links TRBV15 to TRBJ2-5; TRBD1 agrees at 7 bases. CDR3 length: 14 amino acids. V shed 6 bases, J shed 5 bases, and the junction held 9 bases outside the gene matches. The germline V gene encodes CDR1 LNHNV and CDR2 YYDKDF (reference sequence). CDR3 in DNA: TGTGCCACCAGAACGCTTGTGACAGGGGAGACCCAGTACTTC. Translation: CATRTLVTGETQYF.